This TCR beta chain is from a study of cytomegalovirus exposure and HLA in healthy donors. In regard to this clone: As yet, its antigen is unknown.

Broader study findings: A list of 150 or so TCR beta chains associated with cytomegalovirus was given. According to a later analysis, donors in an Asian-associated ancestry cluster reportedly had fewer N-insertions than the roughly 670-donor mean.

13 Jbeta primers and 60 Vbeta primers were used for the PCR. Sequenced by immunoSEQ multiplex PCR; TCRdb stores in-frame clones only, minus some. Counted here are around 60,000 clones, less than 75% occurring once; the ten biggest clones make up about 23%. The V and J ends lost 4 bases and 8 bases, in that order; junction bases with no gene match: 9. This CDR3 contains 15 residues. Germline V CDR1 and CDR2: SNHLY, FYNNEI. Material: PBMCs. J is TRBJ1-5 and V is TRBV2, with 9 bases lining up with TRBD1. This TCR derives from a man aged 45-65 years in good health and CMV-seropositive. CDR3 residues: CASSGDRVKKKPQHF. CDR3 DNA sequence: TGTGCCAGCAGTGGGGACAGGGTAAAAAAGAAGCCCCAGCATTTT.